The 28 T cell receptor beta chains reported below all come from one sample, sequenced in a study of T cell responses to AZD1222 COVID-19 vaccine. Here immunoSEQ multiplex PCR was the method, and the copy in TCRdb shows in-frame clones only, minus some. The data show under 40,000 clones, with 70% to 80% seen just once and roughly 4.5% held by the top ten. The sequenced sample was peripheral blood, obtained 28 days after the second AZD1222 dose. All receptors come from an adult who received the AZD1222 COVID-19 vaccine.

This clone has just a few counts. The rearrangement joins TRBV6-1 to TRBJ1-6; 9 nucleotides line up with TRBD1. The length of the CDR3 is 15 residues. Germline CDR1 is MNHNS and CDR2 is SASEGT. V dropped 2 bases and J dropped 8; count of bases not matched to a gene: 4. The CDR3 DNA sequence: TGTGCCAGCAGTGAACGGACAGGGGTTTATTCACCCCTCCACTTT. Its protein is CASSERTGVYSPLHF.

The CDR3 region is CASSERLRLASYEQYV. CDR3 DNA: TGTGCCAGCAGTGAGCGGCTTCGACTAGCGTCTTACGAGCAGTACGTC. The gene calls are TRBV6-2 or TRBV6-3 and TRBJ2-7; TRBD2 matches 8 bases. The CDR3 length is 16 residues. Germline CDR1 MNHEY, CDR2 SVGEGT. V lost 5 bases and J lost 4; bases outside the gene matches: 13.

CDR3 loop: CASRLLQGLYSVNQPQHF. The CDR3 DNA reads as TGTGCCAGCAGATTGCTACAGGGGTTGTATAGTGTCAATCAGCCCCAGCATTTT. The V and J genes are TRBV6-4 and TRBJ1-5; 7 nucleotides agree with TRBD1. Germline V gene sequence: CDR1 MRHNA, CDR2 SNTAGT. Trimming at V came to 6 bases and at J to 3 bases, leaving 17 bases not matched to a gene. This CDR3 region has 18 residues.

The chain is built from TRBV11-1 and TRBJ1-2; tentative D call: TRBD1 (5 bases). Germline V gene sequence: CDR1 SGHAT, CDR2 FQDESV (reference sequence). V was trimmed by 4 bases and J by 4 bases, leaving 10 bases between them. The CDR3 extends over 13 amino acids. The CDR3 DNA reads TGTGCCAGCAGCTCACCGCAGGGCTATGGCTACACCTTC. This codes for CASSSPQGYGYTF. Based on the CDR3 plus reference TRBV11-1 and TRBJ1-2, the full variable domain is EAEVAQSPRYKITEKSQAVAFWCDPISGHATLYWYRQILGQGPELLVQFQDESVVDDSQLPKDRFSAERLKGVDSTLKIQPAELGDSAMYLCASSSPQGYGYTFGSGTRLTVV.

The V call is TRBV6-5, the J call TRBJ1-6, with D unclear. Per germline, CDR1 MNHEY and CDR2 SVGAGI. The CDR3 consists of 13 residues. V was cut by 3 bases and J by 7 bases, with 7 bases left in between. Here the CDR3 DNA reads TGTGCCAGCAGTTATGGATCGAATTCACCCCTCCACTTT. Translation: CASSYGSNSPLHF.

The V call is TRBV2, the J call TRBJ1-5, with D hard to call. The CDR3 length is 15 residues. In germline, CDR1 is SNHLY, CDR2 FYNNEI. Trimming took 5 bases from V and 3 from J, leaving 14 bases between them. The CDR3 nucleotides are TGTGCCAGCAGTTCCGCCGGGAAGAACAATCAGCCCCAGCATTTT. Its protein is CASSSAGKNNQPQHF.

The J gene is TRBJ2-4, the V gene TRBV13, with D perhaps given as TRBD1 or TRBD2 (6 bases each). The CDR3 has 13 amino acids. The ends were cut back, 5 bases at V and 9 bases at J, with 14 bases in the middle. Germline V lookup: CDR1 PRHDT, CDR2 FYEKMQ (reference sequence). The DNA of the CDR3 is TGTGCCAGCAGCCCTCCTGGGGGGCGCATTCAGTACTTC. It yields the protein CASSPPGGRIQYF. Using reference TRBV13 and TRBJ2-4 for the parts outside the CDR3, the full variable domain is AAGVIQSPRHLIKEKRETATLKCYPIPRHDTVYWYQQGPGQDPQFLISFYEKMQSDKGSIPDRFSAQQFSDYHSELNMSSLELGDSALYFCASSPPGGRIQYFGAGTRLSVL.

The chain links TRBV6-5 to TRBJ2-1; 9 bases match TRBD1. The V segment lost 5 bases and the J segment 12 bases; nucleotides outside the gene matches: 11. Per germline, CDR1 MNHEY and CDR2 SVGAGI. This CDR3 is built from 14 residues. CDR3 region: CASSQSRDRVLQFF. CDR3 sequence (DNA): TGTGCCAGCAGTCAGTCCCGGGACAGGGTTCTGCAGTTCTTC.

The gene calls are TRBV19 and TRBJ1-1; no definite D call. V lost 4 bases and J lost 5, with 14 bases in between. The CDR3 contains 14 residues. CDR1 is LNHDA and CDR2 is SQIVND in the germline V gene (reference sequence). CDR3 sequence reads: CASSTPVWRTEAFF. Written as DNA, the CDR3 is TGTGCCAGTAGTACACCCGTGTGGAGAACTGAAGCTTTCTTT.

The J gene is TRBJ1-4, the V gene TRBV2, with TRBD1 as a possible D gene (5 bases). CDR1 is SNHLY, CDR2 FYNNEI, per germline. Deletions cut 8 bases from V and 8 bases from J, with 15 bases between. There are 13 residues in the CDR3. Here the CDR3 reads CASSGQGIEKLFF. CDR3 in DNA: TGTGCCAGCTCTGGGCAGGGTATAGAAAAACTGTTTTTT.

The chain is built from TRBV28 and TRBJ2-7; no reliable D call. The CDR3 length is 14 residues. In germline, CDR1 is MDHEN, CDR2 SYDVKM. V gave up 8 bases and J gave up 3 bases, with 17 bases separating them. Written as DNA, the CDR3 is TGTGCCAGCCTCTCCGCCGGACCTGGCTACGAGCAGTACTTC. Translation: CASLSAGPGYEQYF.

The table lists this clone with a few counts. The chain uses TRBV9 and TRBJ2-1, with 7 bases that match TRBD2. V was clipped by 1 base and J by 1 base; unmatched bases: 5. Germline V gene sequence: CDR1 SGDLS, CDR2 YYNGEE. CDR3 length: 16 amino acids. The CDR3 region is CASSVSGEYSYNEQFF. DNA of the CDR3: TGTGCCAGCAGCGTAAGCGGGGAGTATTCCTACAATGAGCAGTTCTTC.

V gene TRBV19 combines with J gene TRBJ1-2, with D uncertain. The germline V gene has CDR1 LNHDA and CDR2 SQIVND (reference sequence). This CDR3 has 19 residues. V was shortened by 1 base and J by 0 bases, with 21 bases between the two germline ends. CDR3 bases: TGTGCCAGTAGTATAGTCCGAGGAAACTCGGGGAAATCTAACTATGGCTACACCTTC. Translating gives CASSIVRGNSGKSNYGYTF.

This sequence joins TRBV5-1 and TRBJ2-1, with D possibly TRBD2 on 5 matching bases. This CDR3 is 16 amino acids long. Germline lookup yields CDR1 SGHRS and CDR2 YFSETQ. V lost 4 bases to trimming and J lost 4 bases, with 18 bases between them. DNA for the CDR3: TGCGCCAGCAGCGGCGGGTTGGTGGCAAGATACAATGAGCAGTTCTTC. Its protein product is CASSGGLVARYNEQFF.

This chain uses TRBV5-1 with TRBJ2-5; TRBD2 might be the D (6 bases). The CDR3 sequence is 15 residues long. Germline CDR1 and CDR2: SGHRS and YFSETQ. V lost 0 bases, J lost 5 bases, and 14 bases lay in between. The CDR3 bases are TGCGCCAGCAGCTTGGGGATTTCCGGAGGGGAGACCCAGTACTTC. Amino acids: CASSLGISGGETQYF.

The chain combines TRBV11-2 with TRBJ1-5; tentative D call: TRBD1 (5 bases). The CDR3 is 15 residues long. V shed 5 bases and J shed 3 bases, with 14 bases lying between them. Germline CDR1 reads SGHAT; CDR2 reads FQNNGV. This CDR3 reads CASSPAGGFNQPQHF. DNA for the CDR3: TGTGCCAGCAGCCCCGCGGGGGGGTTCAATCAGCCCCAGCATTTT. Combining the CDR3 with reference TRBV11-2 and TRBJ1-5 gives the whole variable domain EAGVAQSPRYKIIEKRQSVAFWCNPISGHATLYWYQQILGQGPKLLIQFQNNGVVDDSQLPKDRFSAERLKGVDSTLKIQPAKLEDSAVYLCASSPAGGFNQPQHFGDGTRLSIL.

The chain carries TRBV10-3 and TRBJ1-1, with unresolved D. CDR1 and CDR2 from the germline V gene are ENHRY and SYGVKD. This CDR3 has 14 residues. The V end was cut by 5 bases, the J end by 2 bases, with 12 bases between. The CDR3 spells CAISRASPNTEAFF. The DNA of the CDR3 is TGTGCCATCAGTCGGGCCTCCCCCAACACTGAAGCTTTCTTT.

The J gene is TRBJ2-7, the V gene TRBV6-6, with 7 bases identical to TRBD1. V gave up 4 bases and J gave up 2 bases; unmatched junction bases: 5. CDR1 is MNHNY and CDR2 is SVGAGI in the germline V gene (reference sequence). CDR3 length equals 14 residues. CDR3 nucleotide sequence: TGTGCCAGCAGTTCCGGACAGGCGACCTACGAGCAGTACTTC. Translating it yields CASSSGQATYEQYF.

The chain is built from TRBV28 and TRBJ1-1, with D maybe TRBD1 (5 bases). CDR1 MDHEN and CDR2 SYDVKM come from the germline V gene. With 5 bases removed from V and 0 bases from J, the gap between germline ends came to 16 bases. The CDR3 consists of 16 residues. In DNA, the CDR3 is TGTGCCAGCAGTCCCCCTTTGGGGGGATTGAACACTGAAGCTTTCTTT. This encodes CASSPPLGGLNTEAFF.

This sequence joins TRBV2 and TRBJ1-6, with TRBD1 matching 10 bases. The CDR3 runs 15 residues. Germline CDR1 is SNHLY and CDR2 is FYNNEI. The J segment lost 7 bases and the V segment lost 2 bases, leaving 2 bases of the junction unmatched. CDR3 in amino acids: CASSERTGGNSPLHF. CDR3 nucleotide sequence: TGTGCCAGCAGTGAACGGACAGGGGGGAATTCACCCCTCCACTTT.

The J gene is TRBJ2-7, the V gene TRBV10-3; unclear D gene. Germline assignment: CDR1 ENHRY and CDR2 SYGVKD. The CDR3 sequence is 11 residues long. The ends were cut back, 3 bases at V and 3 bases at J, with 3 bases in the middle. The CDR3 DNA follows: TGTGCCATCAGTGATCTCTACGAGCAGTACTTC. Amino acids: CAISDLYEQYF.

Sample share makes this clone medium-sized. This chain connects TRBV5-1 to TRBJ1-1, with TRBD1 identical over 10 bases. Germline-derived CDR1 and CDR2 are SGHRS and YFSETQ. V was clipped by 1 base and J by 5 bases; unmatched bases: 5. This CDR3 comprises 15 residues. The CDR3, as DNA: TGCGCCAGCAGCTTGATAGACAGGGGGCAGACTGAAGCTTTCTTT. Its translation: CASSLIDRGQTEAFF.

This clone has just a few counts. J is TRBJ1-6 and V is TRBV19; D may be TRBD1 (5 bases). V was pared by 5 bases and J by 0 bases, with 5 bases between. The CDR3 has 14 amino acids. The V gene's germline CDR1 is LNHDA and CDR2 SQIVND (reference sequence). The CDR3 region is CASSDSSYNSPLHF. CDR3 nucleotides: TGTGCCAGTAGTGACAGCTCCTATAATTCACCCCTCCACTTT. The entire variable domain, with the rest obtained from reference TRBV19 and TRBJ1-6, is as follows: DGGITQSPKYLFRKEGQNVTLSCEQNLNHDAMYWYRQDPGQGLRLIYYSQIVNDFQKGDIAEGYSVSREKKESFPLTVTSAQKNPTAFYLCASSDSSYNSPLHFGNGTRLTVT.

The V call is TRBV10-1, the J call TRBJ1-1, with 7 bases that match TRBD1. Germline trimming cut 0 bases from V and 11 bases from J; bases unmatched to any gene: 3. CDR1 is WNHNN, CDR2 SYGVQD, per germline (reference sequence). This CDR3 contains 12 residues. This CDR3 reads CASSESGQRAFF. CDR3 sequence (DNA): TGCGCCAGCAGTGAGTCGGGACAGAGGGCTTTCTTT.

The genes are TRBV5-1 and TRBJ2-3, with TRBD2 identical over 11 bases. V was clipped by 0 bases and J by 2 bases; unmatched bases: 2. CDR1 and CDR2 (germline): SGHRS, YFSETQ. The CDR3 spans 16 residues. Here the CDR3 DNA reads TGCGCCAGCAGCTTGGGACTAGCGGGGCTCACAGATACGCAGTATTTT. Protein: CASSLGLAGLTDTQYF.

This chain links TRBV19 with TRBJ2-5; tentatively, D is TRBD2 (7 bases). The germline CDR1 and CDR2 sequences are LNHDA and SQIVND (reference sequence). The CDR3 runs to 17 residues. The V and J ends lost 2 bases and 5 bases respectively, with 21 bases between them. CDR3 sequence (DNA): TGTGCCAGTAGTATAATAGGGGGAGGGCCAAAAAGGGAGACCCAGTACTTC. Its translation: CASSIIGGGPKRETQYF.

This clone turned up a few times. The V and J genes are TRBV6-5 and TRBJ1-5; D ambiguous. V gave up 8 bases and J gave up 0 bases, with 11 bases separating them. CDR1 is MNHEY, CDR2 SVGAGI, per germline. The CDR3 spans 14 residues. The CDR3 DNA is TGTGCCAGCTTACAAGTAAATAGCAATCAGCCCCAGCATTTT. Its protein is CASLQVNSNQPQHF.

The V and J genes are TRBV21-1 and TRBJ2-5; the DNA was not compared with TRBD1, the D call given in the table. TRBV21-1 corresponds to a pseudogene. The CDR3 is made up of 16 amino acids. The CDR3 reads CASSRTPGLFMETQYF. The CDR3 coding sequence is TGTGCCAGCAGCCGTACCCCAGGGTTGTTTATGGAGACCCAGTACTTC.